This is a list of T cell receptor beta chains from one sample in a study of cytomegalovirus exposure and HLA in healthy donors. Profiled with immunoSEQ multiplex PCR; TCRdb holds only in-frame clones, not every one. The sample has some 67,000 clones. The sequenced sample consisted of PBMCs. All receptors come from a woman aged 25 to 39 in good health and CMV-seronegative. CDR3s include the opening cysteine and the closing phenylalanine or tryptophan. D genes are given only for firm matches.

TRBV6-6	TRBJ2-1	.	TGTGCCAGCAGTTACGATCCTTCCAGCGACAATGAGCAGTTCTTC	CASSYDPSSDNEQFF
TRBV6-1	TRBJ2-7	.	TGTGCCAGCAGTGAAAGCGGTGGCTCCTACGAGCAGTACTTC	CASSESGGSYEQYF
TRBV30	TRBJ1-4	.	TGTGCCTCCACAGGGTCTAATGAAAAACTGTTTTTT	CASTGSNEKLFF
TRBV27	TRBJ1-1	.	TGTGCCAGCAGGCAATTGGGGGCCACTGAAGCTTTCTTT	CASRQLGATEAFF
TRBV6-4	TRBJ2-3	TRBD2	TGTGCCAGCAGTGCTAGCGGGGGCACAGATACGCAGTATTTT	CASSASGGTDTQYF
TRBV6-5	TRBJ2-7	.	TGTGCCAGCATCAGGGACTCAAGCTCCTACGAGCAGTACTTC	CASIRDSSSYEQYF
TRBV6-6	TRBJ1-2	TRBD1	TGTGCCAGCAGTGCAGAACAGGGGGCGCGGGATGGCTACACCTTC	CASSAEQGARDGYTF
TRBV10-1	TRBJ2-7	TRBD1	TGCGCCAGCAGTGCCGATCAGGGGGCGCGGGAGCAGTACTTC	CASSADQGAREQYF
TRBV7-2	TRBJ1-4	TRBD1	TGTGCCAGCAGCTTTTCAGGACAGGTCTTCGGTGAAAAACTGTTTTTT	CASSFSGQVFGEKLFF
TRBV6-5	TRBJ1-2	TRBD1	TGTGCCGTCAGGACAGGTGGTTTTGGCTACACCTTC	CAVRTGGFGYTF
TRBV18	TRBJ1-1	TRBD1	TGTGCCAGCTCACCAGGGACAGAAAATCTGAACACTGAAGCTTTCTTT	CASSPGTENLNTEAFF
TRBV10-3	TRBJ1-1	TRBD1	TGTGCCATCAGGAGACAGGGGATGAACACTGAAGCTTTCTTT	CAIRRQGMNTEAFF
TRBV7-9	TRBJ2-7	TRBD2	TGTGCCAGCAGCCGCCGGGGGGGGGCCCCCTACGAGCAGTACTTC	CASSRRGGAPYEQYF
TRBV6-1	TRBJ1-1	.	TGTGCCAGCAGTGATAGAGGGTACACTGAAGCTTTCTTT	CASSDRGYTEAFF